The sequence of this TCR beta chain was determined in a study of blood T cell repertoires in COVID-19. Clones were sequenced by immunoSEQ multiplex PCR, and TCRdb holds only the in-frame ones, with some missing. The top ten hold over 6% of the sample, which has hundreds of thousands of clones, about 87% seen once. V shed 8 bases and J shed 3 bases, with 10 bases lying between them. CDR3 size: 12 residues. This TCR was sampled from a woman in her forties or fifties with COVID-19, enrolled during active disease. The chain employs TRBV12-3 or TRBV12-4 and TRBJ1-2; D not resolved. The sample was peripheral blood. The CDR3 sequence: CASLSVYYGYTF. The CDR3 bases are TGTGCCAGCCTCTCCGTTTACTATGGCTACACCTTC.